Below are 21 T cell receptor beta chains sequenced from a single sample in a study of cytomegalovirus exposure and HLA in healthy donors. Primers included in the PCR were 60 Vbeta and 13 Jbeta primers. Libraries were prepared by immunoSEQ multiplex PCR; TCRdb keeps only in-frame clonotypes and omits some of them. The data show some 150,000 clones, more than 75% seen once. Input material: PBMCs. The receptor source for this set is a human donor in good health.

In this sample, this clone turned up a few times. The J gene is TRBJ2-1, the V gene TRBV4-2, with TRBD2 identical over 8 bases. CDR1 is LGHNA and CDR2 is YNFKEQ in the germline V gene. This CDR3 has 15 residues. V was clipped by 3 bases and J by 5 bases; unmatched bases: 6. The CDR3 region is CASSHRLALDNEQFF. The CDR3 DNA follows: TGTGCCAGCAGCCATCGACTAGCGCTAGACAATGAGCAGTTCTTC.

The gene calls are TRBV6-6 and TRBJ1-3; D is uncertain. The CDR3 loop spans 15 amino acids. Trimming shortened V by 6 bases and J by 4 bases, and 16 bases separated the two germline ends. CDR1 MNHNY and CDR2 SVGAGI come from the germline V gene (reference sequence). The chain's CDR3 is CASSFTPPAGNTIYF. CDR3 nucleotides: TGTGCCAGCAGCTTCACTCCCCCCGCAGGAAACACCATATATTTT.

The CDR3 loop is CSAGVQIAGELFF. The DNA for the CDR3 is TGCAGCGCCGGGGTCCAGATCGCCGGGGAGCTGTTTTTT. The rearrangement links TRBV29-1 to TRBJ2-2, with a weak D call TRBD2 (5 bases). V gave up 7 bases and J gave up 6 bases, with 15 bases separating them. Germline V lookup: CDR1 SQVTM, CDR2 ANQGSEA. This CDR3 contains 13 residues.

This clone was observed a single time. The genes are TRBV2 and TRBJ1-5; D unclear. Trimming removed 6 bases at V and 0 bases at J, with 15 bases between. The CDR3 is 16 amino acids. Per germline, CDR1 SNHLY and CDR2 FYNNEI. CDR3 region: CASSDRGRDSNQPQHF. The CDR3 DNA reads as TGTGCCAGCAGCGACCGTGGGAGGGATAGCAATCAGCCCCAGCATTTT.

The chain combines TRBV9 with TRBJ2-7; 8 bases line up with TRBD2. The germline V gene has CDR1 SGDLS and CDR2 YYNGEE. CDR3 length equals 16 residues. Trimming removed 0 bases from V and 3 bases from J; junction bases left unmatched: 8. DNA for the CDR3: TGTGCCAGCAGCGTAGATCAACTAGCGGAATACTACGAGCAGTACTTC. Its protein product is CASSVDQLAEYYEQYF.

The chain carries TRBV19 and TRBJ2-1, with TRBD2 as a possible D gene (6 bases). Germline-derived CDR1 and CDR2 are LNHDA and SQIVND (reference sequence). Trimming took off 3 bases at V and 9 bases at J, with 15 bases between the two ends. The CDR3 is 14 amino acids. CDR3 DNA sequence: TGTGCCAGTAGTATTTCCCCCCCGGGGGTTGAGCAGTTCTTC. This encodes CASSISPPGVEQFF. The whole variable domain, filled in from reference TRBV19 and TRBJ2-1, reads DGGITQSPKYLFRKEGQNVTLSCEQNLNHDAMYWYRQDPGQGLRLIYYSQIVNDFQKGDIAEGYSVSREKKESFPLTVTSAQKNPTAFYLCASSISPPGVEQFFGPGTRLTVL.

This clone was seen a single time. This CDR3 is CASSPRPGGGAHYEQYF. CDR3 DNA sequence: TGCGCCAGCAGCCCGCGGCCGGGCGGGGGGGCCCACTACGAGCAGTACTTC. This chain connects TRBV5-1 to TRBJ2-7; 9 nucleotides line up with TRBD2. The junction had 14 bases not matched to a gene; V was cut back by 4 bases and J by 3 bases. Per the germline V gene, CDR1 is SGHRS and CDR2 is YFSETQ. This CDR3 has 17 amino acids.

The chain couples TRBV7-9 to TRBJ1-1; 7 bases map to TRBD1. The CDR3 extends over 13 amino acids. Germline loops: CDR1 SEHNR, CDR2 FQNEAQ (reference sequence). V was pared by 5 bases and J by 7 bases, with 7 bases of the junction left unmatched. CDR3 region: CASSPKTGYEAFF. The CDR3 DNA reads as TGTGCCAGCAGCCCCAAGACAGGGTATGAAGCTTTCTTT.

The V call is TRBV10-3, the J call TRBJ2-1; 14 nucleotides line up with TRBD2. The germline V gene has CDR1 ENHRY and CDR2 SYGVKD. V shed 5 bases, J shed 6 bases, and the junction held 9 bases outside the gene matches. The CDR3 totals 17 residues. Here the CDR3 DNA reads TGTGCCATCAGTCGTGGTCTGGGACTAGCGGGAGTCAATGAGCAGTTCTTC. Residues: CAISRGLGLAGVNEQFF.

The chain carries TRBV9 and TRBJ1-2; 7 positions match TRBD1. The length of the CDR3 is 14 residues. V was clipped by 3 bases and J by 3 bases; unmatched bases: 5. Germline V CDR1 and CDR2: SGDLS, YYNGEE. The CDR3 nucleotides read TGTGCCAGCAGCGGAAACGACAGGGACTATGGCTACACCTTC. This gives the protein CASSGNDRDYGYTF.

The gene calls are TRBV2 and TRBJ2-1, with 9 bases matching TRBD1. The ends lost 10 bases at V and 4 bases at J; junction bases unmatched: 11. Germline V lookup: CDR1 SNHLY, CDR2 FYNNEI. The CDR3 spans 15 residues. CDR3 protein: CATYRPGTGYNEQFF. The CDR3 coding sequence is TGTGCCACCTACAGACCCGGGACAGGGTACAATGAGCAGTTCTTC.

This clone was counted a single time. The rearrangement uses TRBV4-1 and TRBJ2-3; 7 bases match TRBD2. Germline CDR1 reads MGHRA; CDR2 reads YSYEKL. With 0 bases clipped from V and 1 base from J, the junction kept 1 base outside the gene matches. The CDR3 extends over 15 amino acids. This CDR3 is CASSQEGGGTDTQYF. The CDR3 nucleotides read TGCGCCAGCAGCCAAGAGGGAGGGGGCACAGATACGCAGTATTTT.

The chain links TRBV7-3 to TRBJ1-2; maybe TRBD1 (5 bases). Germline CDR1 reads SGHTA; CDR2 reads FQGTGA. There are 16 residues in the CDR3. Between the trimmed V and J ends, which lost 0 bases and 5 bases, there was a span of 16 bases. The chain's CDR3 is CASSLTPATGSYGYTF. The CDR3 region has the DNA TGTGCCAGCAGCTTAACCCCAGCTACAGGTTCATATGGCTACACCTTC.

Here the CDR3 DNA reads TGCAGCGTTGCGTCGTGGGTAGCGGTAAGCTCCTACAATGAGCAGTTCTTC. Its translation is CSVASWVAVSSYNEQFF. The chain is built from TRBV29-1 and TRBJ2-1, with a tentative D call TRBD2 (6 bases). Trimming pared 4 bases from V and 0 bases from J, leaving 19 bases between. Per the germline V gene, CDR1 is SQVTM and CDR2 is ANQGSEA. The CDR3 has 17 residues.

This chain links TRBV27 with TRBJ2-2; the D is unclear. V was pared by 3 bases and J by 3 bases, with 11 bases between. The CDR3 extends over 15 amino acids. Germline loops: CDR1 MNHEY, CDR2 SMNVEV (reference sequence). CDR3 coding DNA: TGTGCCAGCAGTTTTGGGCAGCCGCACACCGGGGAGCTGTTTTTT. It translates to CASSFGQPHTGELFF.

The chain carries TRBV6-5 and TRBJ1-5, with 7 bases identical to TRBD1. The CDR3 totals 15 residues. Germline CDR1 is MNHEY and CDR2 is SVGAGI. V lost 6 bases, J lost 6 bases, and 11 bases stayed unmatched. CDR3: CASSIDRVSTQPQHF. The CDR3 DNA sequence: TGTGCCAGCAGCATCGACAGGGTCAGTACTCAGCCCCAGCATTTT.

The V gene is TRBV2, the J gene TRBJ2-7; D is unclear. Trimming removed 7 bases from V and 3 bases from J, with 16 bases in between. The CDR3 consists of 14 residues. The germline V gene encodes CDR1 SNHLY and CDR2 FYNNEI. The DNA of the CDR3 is TGTGCCAGCATAGTGACAACCAGCTTCTACGAGCAGTACTTC. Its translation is CASIVTTSFYEQYF.

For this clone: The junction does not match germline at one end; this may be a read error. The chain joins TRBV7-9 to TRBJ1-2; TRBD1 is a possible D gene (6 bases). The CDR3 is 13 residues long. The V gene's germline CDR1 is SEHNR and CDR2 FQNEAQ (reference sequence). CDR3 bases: TGTGCCAGCAGCTCGGTCCAGGGGTATGGCTACCCCTTC. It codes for CASSSVQGYGYPF. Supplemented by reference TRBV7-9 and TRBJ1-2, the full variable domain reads DTGVSQNPRHKITKRGQNVTFRCDPISEHNRLYWYRQTLGQGPEFLTYFQNEAQLEKSRLLSDRFSAERPKGSFSTLEIQRTEQGDSAMYLCASSSVQGYGYPFGSGTRLTVV.

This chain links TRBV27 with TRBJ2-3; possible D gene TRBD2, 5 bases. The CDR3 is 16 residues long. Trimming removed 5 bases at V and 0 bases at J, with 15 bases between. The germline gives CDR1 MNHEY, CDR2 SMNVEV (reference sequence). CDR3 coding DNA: TGTGCCAGCAGTCCCTCATATAGCGCTAGCACAGATACGCAGTATTTT. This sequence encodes CASSPSYSASTDTQYF.

The CDR3 nucleotides are TGTGCCAGTAGTAGGACAGTCAAGGCCCCGAACACTGAAGCTTTCTTT. Its protein product is CASSRTVKAPNTEAFF. The V and J genes are TRBV19 and TRBJ1-1; D possibly corresponds to TRBD1 (6 bases). V shed 4 bases and J shed 1 base, with 16 bases lying between them. This CDR3 contains 16 residues. Germline CDR1 is LNHDA and CDR2 is SQIVND (reference sequence).

The CDR3 sequence: CASSDGRGRDLYEQYF. The CDR3 DNA is TGTGCCAGCAGTGACGGTAGGGGCCGCGATCTCTACGAGCAGTACTTC. This rearrangement joins TRBV2 to TRBJ2-7, with D perhaps matching TRBD1 (5 bases). The length of the CDR3 is 16 residues. V lost 3 bases to trimming and J lost 3 bases, with 18 bases between them. CDR1 is SNHLY and CDR2 is FYNNEI in the germline V gene.